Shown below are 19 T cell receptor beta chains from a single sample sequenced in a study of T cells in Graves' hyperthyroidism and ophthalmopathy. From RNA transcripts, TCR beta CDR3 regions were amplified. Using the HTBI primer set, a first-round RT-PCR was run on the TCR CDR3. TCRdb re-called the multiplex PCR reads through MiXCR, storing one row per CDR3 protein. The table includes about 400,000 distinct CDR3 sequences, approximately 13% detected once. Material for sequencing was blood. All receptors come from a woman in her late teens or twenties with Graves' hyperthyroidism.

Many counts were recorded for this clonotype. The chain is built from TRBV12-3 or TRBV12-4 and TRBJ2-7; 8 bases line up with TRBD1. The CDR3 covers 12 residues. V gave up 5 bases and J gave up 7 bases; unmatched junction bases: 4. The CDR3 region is CASSLWTGEQYF. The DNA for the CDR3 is TGTGCCAGCAGTCTTTGGACAGGGGAGCAGTACTTC.

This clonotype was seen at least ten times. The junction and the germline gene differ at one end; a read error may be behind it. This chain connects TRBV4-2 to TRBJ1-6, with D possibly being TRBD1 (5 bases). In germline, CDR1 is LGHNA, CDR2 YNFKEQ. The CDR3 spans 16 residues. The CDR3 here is CASSQGVWGNNSPFHF. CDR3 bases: TGTGCCAGCAGCCAAGGGGTCTGGGGGAATAATTCACCCTTCCACTTT.

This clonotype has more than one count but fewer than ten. The CDR3 DNA reads TGTGCCGGCAAGGGGGCAAGGCACACTGAAGCTTTCTTT. Its translation: CAGKGARHTEAFF. The gene calls are TRBV30 and TRBJ1-1, with 7 bases fitting TRBD1. CDR3 length equals 13 residues. V lost 8 bases to trimming and J lost 3 bases; unmatched junction nucleotides: 9. The germline CDR1 and CDR2 sequences are GTSNPN and SVGIG (reference sequence). Full variable domain (missing parts from reference TRBV30 and TRBJ1-1): SQTIHQWPATLVQPVGSPLSLECTVEGTSNPNLYWYRQAAGRGLQLLFYSVGIGQISSEVPQNLSASRPQDRQFILSSKKLLLSDSGFYLCAGKGARHTEAFFGQGTRLTVV.

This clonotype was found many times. CDR3 sequence: CASRGQVDSYEQYF. The CDR3 DNA is TGTGCCAGTCGAGGACAGGTTGACTCCTACGAGCAGTACTTC. The chain couples TRBV6-1 to TRBJ2-7; 7 nucleotides line up with TRBD1. Unmatched junction bases numbered 8, after V lost 9 bases and J lost 0 bases. This CDR3 spans 14 amino acids. CDR1 is MNHNS, CDR2 SASEGT, per germline.

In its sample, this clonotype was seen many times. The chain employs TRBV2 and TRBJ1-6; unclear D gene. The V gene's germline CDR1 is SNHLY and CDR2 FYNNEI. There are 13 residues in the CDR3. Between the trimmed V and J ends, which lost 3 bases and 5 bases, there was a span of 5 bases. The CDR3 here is CASSEGNNSPLHF. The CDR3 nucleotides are TGTGCCAGCAGTGAGGGCAATAATTCACCCCTCCACTTT.

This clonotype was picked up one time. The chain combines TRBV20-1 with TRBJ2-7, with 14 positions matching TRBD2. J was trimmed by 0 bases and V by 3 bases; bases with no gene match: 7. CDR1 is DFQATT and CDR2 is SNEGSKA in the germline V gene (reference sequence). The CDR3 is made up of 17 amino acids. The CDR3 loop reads CSASPPGTSGSSYEQYF. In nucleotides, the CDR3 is TGCAGTGCTAGCCCTCCAGGGACTAGCGGGAGCTCCTACGAGCAGTACTTC.

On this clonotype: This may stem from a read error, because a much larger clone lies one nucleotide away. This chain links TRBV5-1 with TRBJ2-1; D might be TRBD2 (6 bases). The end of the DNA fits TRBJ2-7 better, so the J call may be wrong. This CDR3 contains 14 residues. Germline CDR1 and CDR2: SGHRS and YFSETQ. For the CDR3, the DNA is TGCGCCAGCAGCGGGGACTCGCTTTACAATGAGCAGTACTTC. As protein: CASSGDSLYNEQYF.

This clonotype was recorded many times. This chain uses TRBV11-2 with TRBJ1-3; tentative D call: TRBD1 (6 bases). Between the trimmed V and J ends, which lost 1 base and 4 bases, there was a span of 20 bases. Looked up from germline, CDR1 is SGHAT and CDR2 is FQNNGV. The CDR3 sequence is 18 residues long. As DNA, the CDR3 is TGTGCCAGCAGCTTAGTTCGGGGGCCGCCAATGTTGGGAAACACCATATATTTT. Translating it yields CASSLVRGPPMLGNTIYF.

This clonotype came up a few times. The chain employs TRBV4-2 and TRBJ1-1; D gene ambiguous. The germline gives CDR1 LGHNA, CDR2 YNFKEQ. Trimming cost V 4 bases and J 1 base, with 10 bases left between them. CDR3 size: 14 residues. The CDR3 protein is CASSRMDQNTEAFF. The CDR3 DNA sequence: TGTGCCAGCAGCCGCATGGACCAGAACACTGAAGCTTTCTTT.

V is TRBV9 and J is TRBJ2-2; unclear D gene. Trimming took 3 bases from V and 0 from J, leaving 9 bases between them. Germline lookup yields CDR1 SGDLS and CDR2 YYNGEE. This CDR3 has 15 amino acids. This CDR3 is CASSAHSANTGELFF. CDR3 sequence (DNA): TGTGCCAGCAGCGCCCACAGCGCGAACACCGGGGAGCTGTTTTTT.

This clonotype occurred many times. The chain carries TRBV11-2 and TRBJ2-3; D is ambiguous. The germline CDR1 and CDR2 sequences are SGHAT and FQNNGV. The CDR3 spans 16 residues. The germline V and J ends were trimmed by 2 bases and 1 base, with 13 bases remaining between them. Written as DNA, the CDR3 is TGTGCCAGCAGCTTACCTCCTAACGGCGGCACAGATACGCAGTATTTT. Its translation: CASSLPPNGGTDTQYF.

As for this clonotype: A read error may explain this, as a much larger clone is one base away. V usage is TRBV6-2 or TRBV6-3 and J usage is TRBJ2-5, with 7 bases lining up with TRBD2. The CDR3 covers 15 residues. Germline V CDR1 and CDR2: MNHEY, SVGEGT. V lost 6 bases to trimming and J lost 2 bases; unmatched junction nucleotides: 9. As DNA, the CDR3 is TGTGCCAGCAGCCTCAGCGGGACGGATCAAGAGACCCAGTACTTC. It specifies CASSLSGTDQETQYF.

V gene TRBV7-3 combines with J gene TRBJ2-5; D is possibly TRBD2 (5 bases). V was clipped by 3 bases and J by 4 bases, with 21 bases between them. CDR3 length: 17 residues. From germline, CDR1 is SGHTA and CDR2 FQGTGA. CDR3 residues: CASSFNLMRRGPETQYF. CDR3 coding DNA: TGTGCCAGCAGCTTTAACCTGATGCGTCGGGGTCCAGAGACCCAGTACTTC.

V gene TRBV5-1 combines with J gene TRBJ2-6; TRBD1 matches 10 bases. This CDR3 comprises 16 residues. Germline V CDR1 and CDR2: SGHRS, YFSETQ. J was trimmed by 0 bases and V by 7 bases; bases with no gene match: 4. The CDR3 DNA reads TGCGCCAGCCGGAGACAGGGGGCCTCTGGGGCCAACGTCCTGACTTTC. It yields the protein CASRRQGASGANVLTF.

The CDR3 spells CASSLRGLAGANTGELFF. Here the CDR3 DNA reads TGTGCCAGCAGCCTCCGGGGGCTAGCGGGAGCGAACACCGGGGAGCTGTTTTTT. The chain joins TRBV12-3 or TRBV12-4 to TRBJ2-2; 10 bases align to TRBD2. The CDR3 is made up of 18 amino acids. The ends lost 6 bases at V and 0 bases at J; junction bases unmatched: 10.

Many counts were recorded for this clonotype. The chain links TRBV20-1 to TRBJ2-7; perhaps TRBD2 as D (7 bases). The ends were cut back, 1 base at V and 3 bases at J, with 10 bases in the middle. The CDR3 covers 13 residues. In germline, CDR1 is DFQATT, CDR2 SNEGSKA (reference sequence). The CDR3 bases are TGCAGTGCTAGAGTCGGGGGGCACTACGAGCAGTACTTC. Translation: CSARVGGHYEQYF.

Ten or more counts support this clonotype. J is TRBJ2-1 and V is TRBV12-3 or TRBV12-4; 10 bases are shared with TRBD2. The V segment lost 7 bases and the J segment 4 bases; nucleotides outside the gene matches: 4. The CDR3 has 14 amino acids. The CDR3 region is CASTLAGEYNEQFF. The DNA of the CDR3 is TGTGCCAGCACTCTAGCGGGAGAATACAATGAGCAGTTCTTC.

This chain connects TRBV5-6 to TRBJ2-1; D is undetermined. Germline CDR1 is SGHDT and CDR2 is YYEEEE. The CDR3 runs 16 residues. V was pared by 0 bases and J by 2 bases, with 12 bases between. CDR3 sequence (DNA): TGTGCCAGCAGCTTGGGGGCGGAAATGACCTACAATGAGCAGTTCTTC. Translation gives CASSLGAEMTYNEQFF.

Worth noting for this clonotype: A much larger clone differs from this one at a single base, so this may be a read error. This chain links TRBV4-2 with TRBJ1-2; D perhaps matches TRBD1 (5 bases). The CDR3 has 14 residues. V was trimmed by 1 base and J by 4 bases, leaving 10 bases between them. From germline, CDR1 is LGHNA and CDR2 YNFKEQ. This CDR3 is CASSQGGGGYGYTF. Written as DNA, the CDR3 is TGTGCCAGCAGCCAAGGGGGGGGTGGCTATGGCTACACCTTC.